Sequencing of this TCR beta chain was carried out in a study of cytomegalovirus exposure and HLA in healthy donors. Study-wide context: Earlier, 100 million to 130 million unique TCR beta sequences were recovered from about 200 million T cells by an analysis.

Study-level results: There were 150 to 200 TCR beta chains listed as cytomegalovirus-associated.

PCR used 60 Vbeta primers and 13 Jbeta primers. The assay was immunoSEQ multiplex PCR, and TCRdb's table has in-frame clones only and misses some. The profile covers roughly 45,000 clones, with more than 45% appearing a single time and 6% taken by the ten largest. Everyone who donated was a healthy bone marrow donor. This clone was counted only a few times. The antigen is not known. There are 13 residues in the CDR3. V lost 3 bases to trimming and J lost 6 bases, with 9 bases between them. CDR1 SGHVS and CDR2 FQNEAQ come from the germline V gene. This clonotype was sampled from a man in his 60s in good health and CMV-seronegative. The sample consisted of PBMCs. This sequence joins TRBV7-8 and TRBJ1-5, with no clear D. The CDR3 DNA is TGTGCCAGCAGCTTCCGGGGAGGTCAGCCCCAGCATTTT. As protein: CASSFRGGQPQHF.